The following is a T cell receptor beta chain sequence with its context. No antigen is known for it. These data are taken from a study of breast tumors, draining lymph nodes, adjacent tissues. General study findings and limits: Findings are consistent with lymph node origin and intratumoral expansion of most tumor T cells. Tumor TCR diversity was below lymph nodes but above nontumor tissue. Tumor T cell lymph node origin was a supported hypothesis, not proven. Luminal-like breast cancer showed significantly higher tumor–nontumor repertoire similarity than basal-like.

V was trimmed by 4 bases and J by 0 bases, leaving 13 bases between them. The CDR3 covers 14 residues. Germline V gives CDR1 DFQATT, CDR2 SNEGSKA (reference sequence). Each CDR3 protein gets one entry after TCRdb re-called the multiplex PCR reads with MiXCR. The data show under 30,000 distinct CDR3 sequences, about 25% seen once. Sequenced: breast tumor tissue. The chain joins TRBV20-1 to TRBJ2-7; D is unresolved. The clonotype was recovered from a female donor with breast cancer. Some clones in this sample may be carry-over from other donors' samples. The CDR3 here is CSATPAAYSYEQYF. The CDR3 region has the DNA TGCAGTGCTACCCCGGCAGCATACTCCTACGAGCAGTACTTC.